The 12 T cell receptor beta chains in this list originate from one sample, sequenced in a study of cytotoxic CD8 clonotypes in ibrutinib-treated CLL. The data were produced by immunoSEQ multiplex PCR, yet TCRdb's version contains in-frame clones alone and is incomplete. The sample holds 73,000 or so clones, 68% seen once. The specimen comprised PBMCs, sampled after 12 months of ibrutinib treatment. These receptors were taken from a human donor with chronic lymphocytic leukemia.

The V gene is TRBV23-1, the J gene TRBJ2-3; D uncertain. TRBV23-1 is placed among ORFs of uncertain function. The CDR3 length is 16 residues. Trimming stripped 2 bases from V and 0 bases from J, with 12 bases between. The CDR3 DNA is TGCGCCAGCAGTCAAAAGGCATTCGTTAGCACAGATACGCAGTATTTT. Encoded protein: CASSQKAFVSTDTQYF.

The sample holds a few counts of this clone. CDR3 DNA: TGTGCCAGCAGCCAGGGGACTAGCGGCGTACAAGAGACCCAGTACTTC. It encodes CASSQGTSGVQETQYF. The chain couples TRBV11-2 to TRBJ2-5; TRBD2 aligns across 11 bases. V lost 5 bases and J lost 2; bases outside the gene matches: 7. CDR3 size: 16 residues. Germline CDR1 SGHAT, CDR2 FQNNGV.

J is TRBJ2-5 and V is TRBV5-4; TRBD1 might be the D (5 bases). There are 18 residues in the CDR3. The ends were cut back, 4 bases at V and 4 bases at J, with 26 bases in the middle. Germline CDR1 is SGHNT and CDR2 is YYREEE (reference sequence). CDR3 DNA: TGTGCCAGCAGCGGACGGGCGTCTTGGACAAGATCTCTAGAGACCCAGTACTTC. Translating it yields CASSGRASWTRSLETQYF.

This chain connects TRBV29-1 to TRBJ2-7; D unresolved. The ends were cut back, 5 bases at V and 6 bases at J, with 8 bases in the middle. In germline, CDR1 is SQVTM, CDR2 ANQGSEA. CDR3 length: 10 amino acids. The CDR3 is CSVFDAEQYF. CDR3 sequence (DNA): TGCAGCGTTTTCGATGCCGAGCAGTACTTC.

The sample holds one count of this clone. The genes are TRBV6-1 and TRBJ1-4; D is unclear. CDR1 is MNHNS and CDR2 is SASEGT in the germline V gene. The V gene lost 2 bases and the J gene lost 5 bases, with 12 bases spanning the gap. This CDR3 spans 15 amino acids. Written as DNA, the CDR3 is TGTGCCAGCAGTGAAACCCTGGACCGGAATGAAAAACTGTTTTTT. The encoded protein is CASSETLDRNEKLFF.

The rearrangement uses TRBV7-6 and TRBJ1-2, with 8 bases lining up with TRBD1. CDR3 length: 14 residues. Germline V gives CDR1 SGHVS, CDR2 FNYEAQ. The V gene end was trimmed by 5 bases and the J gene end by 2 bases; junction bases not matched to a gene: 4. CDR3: CASSQGASNYGYTF. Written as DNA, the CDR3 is TGTGCCAGCAGCCAGGGGGCCAGCAACTATGGCTACACCTTC.

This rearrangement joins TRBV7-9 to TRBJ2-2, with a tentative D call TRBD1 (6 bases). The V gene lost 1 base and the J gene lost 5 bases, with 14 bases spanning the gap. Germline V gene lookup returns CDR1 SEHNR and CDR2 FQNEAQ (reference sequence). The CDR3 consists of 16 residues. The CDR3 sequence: CASSLVRTAITGELFF. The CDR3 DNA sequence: TGTGCCAGCAGCTTAGTTCGGACAGCTATTACCGGGGAGCTGTTTTTT.

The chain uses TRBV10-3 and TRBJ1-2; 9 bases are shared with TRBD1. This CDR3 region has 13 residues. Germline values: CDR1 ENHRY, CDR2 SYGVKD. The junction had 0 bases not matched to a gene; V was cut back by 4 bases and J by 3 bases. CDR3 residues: CAISGQGDYGYTF. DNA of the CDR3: TGTGCCATCAGTGGACAGGGGGACTATGGCTACACCTTC.

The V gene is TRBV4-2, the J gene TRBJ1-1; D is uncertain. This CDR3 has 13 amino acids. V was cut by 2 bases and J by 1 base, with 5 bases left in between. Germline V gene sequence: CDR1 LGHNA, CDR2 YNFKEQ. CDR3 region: CASSQPPNTEAFF. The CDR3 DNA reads TGTGCCAGCAGCCAACCCCCGAACACTGAAGCTTTCTTT.

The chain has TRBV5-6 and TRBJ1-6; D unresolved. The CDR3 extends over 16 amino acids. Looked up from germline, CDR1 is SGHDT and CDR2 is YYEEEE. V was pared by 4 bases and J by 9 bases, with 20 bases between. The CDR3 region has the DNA TGTGCCAGCAGCGAATACCGTCTGGACTCTTCTTCACCCCTCCACTTT. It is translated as CASSEYRLDSSSPLHF.

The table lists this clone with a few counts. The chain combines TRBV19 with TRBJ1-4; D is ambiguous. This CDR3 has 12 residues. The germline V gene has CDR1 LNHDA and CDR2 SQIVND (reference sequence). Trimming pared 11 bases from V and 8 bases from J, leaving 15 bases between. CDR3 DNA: TGTGCCTCACAATCGAGGAGGGAAAAACTGTTTTTT. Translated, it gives CASQSRREKLFF.

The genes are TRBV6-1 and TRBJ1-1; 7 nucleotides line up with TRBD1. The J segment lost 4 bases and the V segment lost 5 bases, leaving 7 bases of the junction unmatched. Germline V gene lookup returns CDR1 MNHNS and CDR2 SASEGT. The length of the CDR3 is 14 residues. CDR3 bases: TGTGCCAGCAGTCCTTTGACAGGGAGCACTGAAGCTTTCTTT. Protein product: CASSPLTGSTEAFF.